This T cell receptor beta chain was sequenced in a study of cytomegalovirus exposure and HLA in healthy donors. In the PCR, 60 Vbeta and 13 Jbeta primers were used. Only in-frame clones appear in the TCRdb table, and some are missing; sequencing was by immunoSEQ multiplex PCR. The table records fewer than 95,000 clones, 80% of them present only once. This clone appeared a few times. Its antigen is not identified. CDR1 is MNHNS, CDR2 SASEGT, per germline. The CDR3 is 13 residues long. Between the trimmed V and J ends, which lost 8 bases and 4 bases, there was a span of 12 bases. Findings and caveats of the study: Later on, an analysis found that several of the most significant clusters appeared to be linked to common viral pathogens, which included parvovirus B19.

The source of this sequence is a man in his late teens or twenties in good health and CMV-seronegative. The specimen sequenced was PBMCs. The chain carries TRBV6-1 and TRBJ1-5; D uncertain. The DNA for the CDR3 is TGTGCCAGCCTAACAGATGCTAATCAGCCCCAGCATTTT. Translation: CASLTDANQPQHF.